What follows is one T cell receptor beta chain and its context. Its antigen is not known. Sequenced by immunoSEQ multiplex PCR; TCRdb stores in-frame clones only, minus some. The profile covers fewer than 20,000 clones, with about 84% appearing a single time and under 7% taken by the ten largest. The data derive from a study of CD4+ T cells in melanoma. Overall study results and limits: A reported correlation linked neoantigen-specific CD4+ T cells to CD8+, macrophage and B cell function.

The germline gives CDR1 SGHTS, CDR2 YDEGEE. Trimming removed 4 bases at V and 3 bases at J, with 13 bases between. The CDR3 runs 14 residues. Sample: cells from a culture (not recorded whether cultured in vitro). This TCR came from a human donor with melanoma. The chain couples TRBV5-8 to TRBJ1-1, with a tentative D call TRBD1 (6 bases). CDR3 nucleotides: TGTGCCAGCAGCCTACGGGGGGCGGACACTGAAGCTTTCTTT. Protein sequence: CASSLRGADTEAFF.